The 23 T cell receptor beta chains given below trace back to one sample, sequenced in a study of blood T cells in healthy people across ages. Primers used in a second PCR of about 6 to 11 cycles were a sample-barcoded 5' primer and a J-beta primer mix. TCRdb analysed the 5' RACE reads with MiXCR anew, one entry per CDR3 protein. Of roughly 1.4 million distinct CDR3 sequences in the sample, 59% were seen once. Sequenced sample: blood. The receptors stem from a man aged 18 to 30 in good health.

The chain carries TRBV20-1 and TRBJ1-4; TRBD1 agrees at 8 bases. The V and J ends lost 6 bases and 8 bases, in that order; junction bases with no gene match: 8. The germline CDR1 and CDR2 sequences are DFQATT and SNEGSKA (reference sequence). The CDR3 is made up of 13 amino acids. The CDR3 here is CSAAQGAGEKLFF. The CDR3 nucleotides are TGCAGTGCCGCCCAGGGGGCAGGGGAAAAACTGTTTTTT.

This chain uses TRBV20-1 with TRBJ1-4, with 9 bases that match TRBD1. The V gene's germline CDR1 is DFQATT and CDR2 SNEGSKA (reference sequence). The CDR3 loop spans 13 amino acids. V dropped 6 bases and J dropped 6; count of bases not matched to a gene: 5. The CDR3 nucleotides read TGCAGTGCGCCGGGACAGGGAGATGAAAAACTGTTTTTT. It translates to CSAPGQGDEKLFF.

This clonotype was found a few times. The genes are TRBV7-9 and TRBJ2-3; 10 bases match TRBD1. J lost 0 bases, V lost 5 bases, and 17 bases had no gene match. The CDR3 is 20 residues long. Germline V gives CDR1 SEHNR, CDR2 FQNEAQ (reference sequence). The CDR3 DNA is TGTGCCAGCAGCGACTCTACCATTGGGGGACAGGGGATGAGCACAGATACGCAGTATTTT. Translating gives CASSDSTIGGQGMSTDTQYF.

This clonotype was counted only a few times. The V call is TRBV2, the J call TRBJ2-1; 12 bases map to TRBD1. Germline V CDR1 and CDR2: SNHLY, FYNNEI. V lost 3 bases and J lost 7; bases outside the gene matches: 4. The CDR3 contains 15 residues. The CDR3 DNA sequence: TGTGCCAGCAGTGATAGGGACAGGGGGCTAAATGAGCAGTTCTTC. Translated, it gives CASSDRDRGLNEQFF.

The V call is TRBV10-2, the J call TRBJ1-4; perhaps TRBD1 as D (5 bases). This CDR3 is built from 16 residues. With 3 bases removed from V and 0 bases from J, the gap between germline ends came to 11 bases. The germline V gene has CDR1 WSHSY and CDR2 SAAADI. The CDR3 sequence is CASSDTGVATNEKLFF. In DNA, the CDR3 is TGCGCCAGCAGTGATACGGGGGTAGCAACTAATGAAAAACTGTTTTTT.

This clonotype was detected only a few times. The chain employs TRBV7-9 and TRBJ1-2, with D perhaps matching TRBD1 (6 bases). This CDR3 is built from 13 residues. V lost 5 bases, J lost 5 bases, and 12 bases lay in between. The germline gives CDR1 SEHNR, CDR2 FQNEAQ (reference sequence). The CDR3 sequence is CASSGQLAYGYTF. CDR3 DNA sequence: TGTGCCAGCAGCGGACAGTTGGCTTATGGCTACACCTTC.

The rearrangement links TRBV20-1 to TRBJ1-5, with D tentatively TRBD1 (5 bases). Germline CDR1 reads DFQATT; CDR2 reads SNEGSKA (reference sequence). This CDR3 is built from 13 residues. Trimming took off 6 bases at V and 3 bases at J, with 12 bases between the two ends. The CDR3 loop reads CSAIDRNNQPQHF. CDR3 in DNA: TGCAGTGCAATTGACAGAAACAATCAGCCCCAGCATTTT.

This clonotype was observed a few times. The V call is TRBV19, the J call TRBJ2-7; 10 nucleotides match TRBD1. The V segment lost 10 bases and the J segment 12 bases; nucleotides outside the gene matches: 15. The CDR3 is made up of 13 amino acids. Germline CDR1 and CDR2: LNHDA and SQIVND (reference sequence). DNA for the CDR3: TGTGCCACTACTCGGGACAGGGGCTCCCACTGGTACTTC. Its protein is CATTRDRGSHWYF.

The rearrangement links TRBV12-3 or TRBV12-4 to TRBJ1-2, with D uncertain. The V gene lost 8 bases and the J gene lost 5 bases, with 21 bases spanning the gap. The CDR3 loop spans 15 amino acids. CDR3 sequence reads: CASSGRTVGKYGYTF. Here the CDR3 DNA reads TGTGCCAGCTCGGGCAGGACCGTGGGGAAATATGGCTACACCTTC.

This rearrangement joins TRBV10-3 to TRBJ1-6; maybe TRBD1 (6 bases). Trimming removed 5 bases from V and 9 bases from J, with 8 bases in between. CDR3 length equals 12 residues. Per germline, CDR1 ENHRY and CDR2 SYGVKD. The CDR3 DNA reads TGTGCCATCAGTCCGACAGGTTCACCCCTCCACTTT. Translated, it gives CAISPTGSPLHF.

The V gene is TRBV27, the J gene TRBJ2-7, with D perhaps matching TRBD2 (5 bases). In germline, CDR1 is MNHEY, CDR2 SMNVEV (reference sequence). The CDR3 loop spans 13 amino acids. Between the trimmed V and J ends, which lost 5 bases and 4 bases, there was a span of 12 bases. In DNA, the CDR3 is TGTGCCAGCAGTAGCTCGGAGGCGTACGAGCAGTACTTC. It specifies CASSSSEAYEQYF.

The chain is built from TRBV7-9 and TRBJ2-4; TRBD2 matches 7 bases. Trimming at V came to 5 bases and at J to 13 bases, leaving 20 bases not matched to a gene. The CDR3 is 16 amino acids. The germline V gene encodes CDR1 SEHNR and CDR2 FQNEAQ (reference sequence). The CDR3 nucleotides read TGTGCCAGCAGCGAGACTAGCCCTAGGTCCTACAATGAGCAGTACTTC. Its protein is CASSETSPRSYNEQYF.

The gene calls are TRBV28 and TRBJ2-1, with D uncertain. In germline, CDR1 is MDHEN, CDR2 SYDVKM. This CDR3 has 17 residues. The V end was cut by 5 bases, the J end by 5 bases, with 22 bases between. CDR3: CASSPLDQAQLNNEQFF. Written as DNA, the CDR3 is TGTGCCAGCAGTCCATTGGATCAGGCCCAATTAAACAATGAGCAGTTCTTC.

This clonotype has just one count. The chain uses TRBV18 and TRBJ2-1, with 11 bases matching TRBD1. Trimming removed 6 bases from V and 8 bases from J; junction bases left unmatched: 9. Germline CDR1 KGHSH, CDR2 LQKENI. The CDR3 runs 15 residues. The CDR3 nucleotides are TGTGCCAGCTCGCACGATGGACAGGGGGCTGATGAGCAGTTCTTC. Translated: CASSHDGQGADEQFF.

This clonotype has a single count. The CDR3: CASSQTTGLQPQHF. CDR3 nucleotides: TGTGCCAGCAGCCAAACAACAGGGTTACAGCCCCAGCATTTT. The chain joins TRBV4-2 to TRBJ1-5; D is possibly TRBD1 (6 bases). CDR3 length equals 14 residues. The germline gives CDR1 LGHNA, CDR2 YNFKEQ. V was trimmed by 2 bases and J by 7 bases, leaving 12 bases between them.

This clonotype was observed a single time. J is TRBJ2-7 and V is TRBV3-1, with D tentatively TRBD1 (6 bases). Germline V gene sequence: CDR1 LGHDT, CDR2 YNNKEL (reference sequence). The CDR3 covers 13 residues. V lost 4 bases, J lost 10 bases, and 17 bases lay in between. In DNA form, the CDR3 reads TGTGCCAGCAGCCCCTCGGACTCAGGGGCCCAGTACTTC. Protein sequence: CASSPSDSGAQYF.

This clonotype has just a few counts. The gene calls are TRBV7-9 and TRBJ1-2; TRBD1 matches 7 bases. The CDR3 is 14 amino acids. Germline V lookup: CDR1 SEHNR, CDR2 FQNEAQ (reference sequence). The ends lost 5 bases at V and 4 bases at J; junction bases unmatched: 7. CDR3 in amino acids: CASSLDRVGYGYTF. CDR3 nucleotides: TGTGCCAGCAGCCTCGACAGGGTTGGCTATGGCTACACCTTC. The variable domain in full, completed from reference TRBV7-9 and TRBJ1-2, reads DTGVSQNPRHKITKRGQNVTFRCDPISEHNRLYWYRQTLGQGPEFLTYFQNEAQLEKSRLLSDRFSAERPKGSFSTLEIQRTEQGDSAMYLCASSLDRVGYGYTFGSGTRLTVV.

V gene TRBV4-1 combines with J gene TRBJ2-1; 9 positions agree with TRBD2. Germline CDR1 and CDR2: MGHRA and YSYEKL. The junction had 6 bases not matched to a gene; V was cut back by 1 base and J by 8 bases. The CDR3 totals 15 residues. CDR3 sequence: CASSQVVIAGDEQFF. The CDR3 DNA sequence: TGCGCCAGCAGCCAAGTAGTGATAGCGGGAGATGAGCAGTTCTTC.

The CDR3 nucleotides are TGTGCCAGCAGTCCCTCCAGCCTGGGGCGTGGCTACACCTTC. It translates to CASSPSSLGRGYTF. The V and J genes are TRBV7-2 and TRBJ1-2; D might be TRBD1 (5 bases). This CDR3 spans 14 amino acids. Germline CDR1 is SGHTA and CDR2 is FQGNSA. V was trimmed by 6 bases and J by 7 bases, leaving 18 bases between them.

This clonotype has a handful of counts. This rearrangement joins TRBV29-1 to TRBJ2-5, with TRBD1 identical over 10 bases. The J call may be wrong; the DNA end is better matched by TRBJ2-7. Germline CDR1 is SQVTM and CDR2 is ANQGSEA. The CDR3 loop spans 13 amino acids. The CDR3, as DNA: TGCAGCGTTGCCTGGGGACAGGGGTACGAGCAGTACTTC. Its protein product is CSVAWGQGYEQYF.

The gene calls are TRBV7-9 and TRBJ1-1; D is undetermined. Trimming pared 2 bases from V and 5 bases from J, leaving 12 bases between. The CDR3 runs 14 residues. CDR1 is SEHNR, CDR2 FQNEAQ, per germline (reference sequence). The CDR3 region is CASSLITGGTEAFF. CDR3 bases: TGTGCCAGCAGCTTAATAACGGGTGGGACTGAAGCTTTCTTT.

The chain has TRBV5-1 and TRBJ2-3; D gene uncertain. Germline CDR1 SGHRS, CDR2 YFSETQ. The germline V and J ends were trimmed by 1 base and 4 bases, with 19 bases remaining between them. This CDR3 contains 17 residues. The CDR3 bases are TGCGCCAGCAGCTTGTCGGCAGGTCGGAGTCCCGCAGATACGCAGTATTTT. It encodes CASSLSAGRSPADTQYF.

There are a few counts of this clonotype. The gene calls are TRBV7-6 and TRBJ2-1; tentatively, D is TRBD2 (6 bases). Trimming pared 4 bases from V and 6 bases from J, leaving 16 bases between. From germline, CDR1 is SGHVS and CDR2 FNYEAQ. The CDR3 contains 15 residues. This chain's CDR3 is CASSSASLATNEQFF. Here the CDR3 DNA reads TGTGCCAGCAGCTCCGCTTCCCTAGCGACCAATGAGCAGTTCTTC.